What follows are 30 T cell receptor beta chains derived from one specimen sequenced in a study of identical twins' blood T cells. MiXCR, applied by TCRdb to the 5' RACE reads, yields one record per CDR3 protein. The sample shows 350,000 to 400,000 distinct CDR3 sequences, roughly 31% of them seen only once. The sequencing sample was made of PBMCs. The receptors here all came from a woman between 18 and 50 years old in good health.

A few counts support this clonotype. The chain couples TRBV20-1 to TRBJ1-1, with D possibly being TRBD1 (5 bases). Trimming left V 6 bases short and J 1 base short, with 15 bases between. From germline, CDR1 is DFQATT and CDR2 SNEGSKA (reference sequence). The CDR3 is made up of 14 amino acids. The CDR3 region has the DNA TGCAGTGCCGATTACGACAGACCGAACACTGAAGCTTTCTTT. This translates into CSADYDRPNTEAFF.

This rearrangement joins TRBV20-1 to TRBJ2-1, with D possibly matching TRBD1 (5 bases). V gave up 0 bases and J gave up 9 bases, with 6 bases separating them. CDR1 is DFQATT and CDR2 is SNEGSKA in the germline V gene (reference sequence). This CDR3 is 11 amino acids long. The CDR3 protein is CSARDRGEQFF. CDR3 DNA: TGCAGTGCTAGAGATAGGGGTGAGCAGTTCTTC.

As DNA, the CDR3 is TGTGCCAGCAGTATCGGACTAGTTAGTTACAATGAGCAGTTCTTC. Translation: CASSIGLVSYNEQFF. This chain links TRBV6-2 or TRBV6-3 with TRBJ2-1, with 7 positions matching TRBD2. The CDR3 runs 15 residues. After removal of 5 bases from V and 4 bases from J, the junction contained 8 bases not matched to a gene. Per the germline V gene, CDR1 is MNHEY and CDR2 is SVGEGT.

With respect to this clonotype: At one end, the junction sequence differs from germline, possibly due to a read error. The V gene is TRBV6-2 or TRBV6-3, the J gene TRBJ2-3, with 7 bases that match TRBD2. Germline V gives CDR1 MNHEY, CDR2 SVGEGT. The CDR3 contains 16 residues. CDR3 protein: CASSPPGLYLADAQYF. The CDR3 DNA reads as TGTGCCAGCAGTCCTCCGGGACTATACTTGGCAGATGCGCAGTATTTT.

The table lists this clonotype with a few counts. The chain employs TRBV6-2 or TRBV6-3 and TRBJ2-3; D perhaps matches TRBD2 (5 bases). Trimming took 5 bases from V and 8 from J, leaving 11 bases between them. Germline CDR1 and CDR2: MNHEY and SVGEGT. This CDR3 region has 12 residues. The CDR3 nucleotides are TGTGCCAGCAGTAAGAGGGCAGGTACGCAGTATTTT. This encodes CASSKRAGTQYF.

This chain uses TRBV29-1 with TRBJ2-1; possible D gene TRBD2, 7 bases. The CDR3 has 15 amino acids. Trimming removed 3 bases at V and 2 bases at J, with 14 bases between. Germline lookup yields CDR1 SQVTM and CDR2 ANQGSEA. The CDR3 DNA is TGCAGCGTTGATGATCGGCGGGGGCCCTACAATGAGCAGTTCTTC. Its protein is CSVDDRRGPYNEQFF.

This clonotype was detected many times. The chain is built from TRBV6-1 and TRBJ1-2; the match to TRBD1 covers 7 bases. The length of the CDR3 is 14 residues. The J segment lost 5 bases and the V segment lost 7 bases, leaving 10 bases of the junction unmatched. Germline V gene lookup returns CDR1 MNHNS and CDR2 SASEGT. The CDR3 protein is CASNSGTEGYGYTF. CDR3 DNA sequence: TGTGCCAGCAACTCAGGGACAGAGGGATATGGCTACACCTTC.

DNA for the CDR3: TGTGCCAGCAGCTACGAAGCGAGCACTGAAGCTTTCTTT. This encodes CASSYEASTEAFF. The chain combines TRBV7-2 with TRBJ1-1; no firm D call. CDR1 and CDR2 from the germline V gene are SGHTA and FQGNSA. The CDR3 runs to 13 residues. Trimming pared 4 bases from V and 4 bases from J, leaving 10 bases between.

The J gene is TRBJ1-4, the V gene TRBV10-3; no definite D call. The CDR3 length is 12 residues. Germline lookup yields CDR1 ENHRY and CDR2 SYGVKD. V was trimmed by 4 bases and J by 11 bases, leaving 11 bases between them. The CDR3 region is CAISAEKVKLFF. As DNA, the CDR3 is TGTGCCATCAGTGCTGAGAAGGTGAAACTGTTTTTT.

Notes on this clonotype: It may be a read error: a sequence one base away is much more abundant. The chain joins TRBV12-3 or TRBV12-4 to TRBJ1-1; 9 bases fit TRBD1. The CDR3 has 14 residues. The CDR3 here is CASSPTGGDTEASF. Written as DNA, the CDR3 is TGTGCCAGCAGCCCGACAGGGGGTGACACTGAAGCTTCCTTT.

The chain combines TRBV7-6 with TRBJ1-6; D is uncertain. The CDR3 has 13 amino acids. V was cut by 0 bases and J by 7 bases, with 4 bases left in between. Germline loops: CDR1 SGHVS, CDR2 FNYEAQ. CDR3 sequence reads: CASSLALNSPLHF. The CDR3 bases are TGTGCCAGCAGCTTAGCGCTAAATTCACCCCTCCACTTT.

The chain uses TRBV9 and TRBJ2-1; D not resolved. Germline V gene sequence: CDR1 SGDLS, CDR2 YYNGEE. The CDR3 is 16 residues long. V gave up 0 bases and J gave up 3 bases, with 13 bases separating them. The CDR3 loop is CASSVEPEPLYNEQFF. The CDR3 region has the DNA TGTGCCAGCAGCGTAGAACCGGAACCCCTCTACAATGAGCAGTTCTTC.

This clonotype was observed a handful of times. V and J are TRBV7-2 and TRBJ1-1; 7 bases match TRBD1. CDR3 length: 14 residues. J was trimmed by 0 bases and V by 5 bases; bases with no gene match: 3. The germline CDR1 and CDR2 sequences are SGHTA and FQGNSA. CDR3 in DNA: TGTGCCAGCAGCGCGGGACAGATGAACACTGAAGCTTTCTTT. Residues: CASSAGQMNTEAFF.

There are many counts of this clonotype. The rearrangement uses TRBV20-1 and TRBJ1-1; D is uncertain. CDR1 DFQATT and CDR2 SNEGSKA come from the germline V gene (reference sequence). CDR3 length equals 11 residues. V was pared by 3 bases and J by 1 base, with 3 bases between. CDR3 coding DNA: TGCAGTGCTAGCCGGAACACTGAAGCTTTCTTT. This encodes CSASRNTEAFF.

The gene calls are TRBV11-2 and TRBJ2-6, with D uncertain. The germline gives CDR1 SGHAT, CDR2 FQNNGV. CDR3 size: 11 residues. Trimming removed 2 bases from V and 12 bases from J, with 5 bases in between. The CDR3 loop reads CASSLSGVLTF. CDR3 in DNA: TGTGCCAGCAGCTTATCGGGCGTCCTGACTTTC.

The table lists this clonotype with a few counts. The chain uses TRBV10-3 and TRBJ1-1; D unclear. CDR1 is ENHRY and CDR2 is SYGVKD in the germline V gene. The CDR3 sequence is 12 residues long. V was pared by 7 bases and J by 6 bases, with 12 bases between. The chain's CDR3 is CAITEGGAEAFF. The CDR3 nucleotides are TGTGCCATCACCGAGGGTGGGGCTGAAGCTTTCTTT.

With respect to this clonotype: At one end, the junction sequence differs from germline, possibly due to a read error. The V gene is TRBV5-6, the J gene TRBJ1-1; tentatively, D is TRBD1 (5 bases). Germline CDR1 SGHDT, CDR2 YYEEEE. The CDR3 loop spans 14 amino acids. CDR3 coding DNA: TGTGCCAGCAGCCTACGGGGGATGGGCACTGAAGCTTTATTT. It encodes CASSLRGMGTEALF.

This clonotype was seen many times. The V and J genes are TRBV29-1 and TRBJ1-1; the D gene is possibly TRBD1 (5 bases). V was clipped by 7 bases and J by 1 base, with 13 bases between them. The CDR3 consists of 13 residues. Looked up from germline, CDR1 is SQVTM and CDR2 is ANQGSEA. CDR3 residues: CSAYRLANTEAFF. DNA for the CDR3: TGCAGCGCCTACAGGTTAGCGAACACTGAAGCTTTCTTT.

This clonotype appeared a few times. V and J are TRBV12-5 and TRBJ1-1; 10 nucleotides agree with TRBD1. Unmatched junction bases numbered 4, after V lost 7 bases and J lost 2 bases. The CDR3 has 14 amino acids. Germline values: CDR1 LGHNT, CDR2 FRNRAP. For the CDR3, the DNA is TGTGCTAGTGCCGGGGACAGGGGAAACACTGAAGCTTTCTTT. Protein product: CASAGDRGNTEAFF.

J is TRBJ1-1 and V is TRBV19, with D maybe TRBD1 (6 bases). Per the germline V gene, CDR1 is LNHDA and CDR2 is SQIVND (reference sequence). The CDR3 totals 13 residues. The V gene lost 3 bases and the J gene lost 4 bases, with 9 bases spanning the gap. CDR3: CASSMLQGTEAFF. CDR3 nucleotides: TGTGCCAGTAGTATGTTACAGGGCACTGAAGCTTTCTTT.

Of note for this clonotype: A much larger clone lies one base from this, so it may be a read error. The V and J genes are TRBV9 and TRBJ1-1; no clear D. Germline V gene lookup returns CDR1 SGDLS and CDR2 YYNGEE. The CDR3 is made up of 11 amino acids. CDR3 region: CACSDGSKAFF. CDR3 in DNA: TGTGCCTGCAGCGACGGGTCAAAAGCTTTCTTT.

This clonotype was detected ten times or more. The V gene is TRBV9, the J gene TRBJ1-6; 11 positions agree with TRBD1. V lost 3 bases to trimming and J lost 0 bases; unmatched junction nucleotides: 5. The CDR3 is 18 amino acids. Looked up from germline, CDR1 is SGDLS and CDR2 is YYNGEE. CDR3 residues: CASSEGQGVSSYNSPLHF. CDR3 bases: TGTGCCAGCAGCGAGGGACAGGGGGTAAGCTCCTATAATTCACCCCTCCACTTT. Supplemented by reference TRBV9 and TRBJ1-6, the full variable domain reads DSGVTQTPKHLITATGQRVTLRCSPRSGDLSVYWYQQSLDQGLQFLIQYYNGEERAKGNILERFSAQQFPDLHSELNLSSLELGDSALYFCASSEGQGVSSYNSPLHFGNGTRLTVT.

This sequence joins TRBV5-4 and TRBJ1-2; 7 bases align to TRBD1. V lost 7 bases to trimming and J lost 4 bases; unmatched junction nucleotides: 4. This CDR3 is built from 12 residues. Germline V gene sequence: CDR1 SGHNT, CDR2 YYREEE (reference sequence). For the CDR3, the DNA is TGTGCCAGCGGCAGGGACAGCTATGGCTACACCTTC. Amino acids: CASGRDSYGYTF.

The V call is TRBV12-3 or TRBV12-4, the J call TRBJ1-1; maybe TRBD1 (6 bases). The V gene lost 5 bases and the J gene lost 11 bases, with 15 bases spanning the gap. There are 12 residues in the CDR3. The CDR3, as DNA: TGTGCCAGCAGTCAGGGGTCGATCGGGGCTTTCTTT. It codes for CASSQGSIGAFF.

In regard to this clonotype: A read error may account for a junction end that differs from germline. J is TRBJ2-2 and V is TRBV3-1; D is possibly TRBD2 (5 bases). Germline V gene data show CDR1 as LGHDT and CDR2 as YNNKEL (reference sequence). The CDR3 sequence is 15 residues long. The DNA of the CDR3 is TGTGCCAGCAGCCAAGATGCTCGAATCACCGGGGAGCTGCTTTTT. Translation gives CASSQDARITGELLF. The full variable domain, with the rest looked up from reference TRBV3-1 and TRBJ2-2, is DTAVSQTPKYLVTQMGNDKSIKCEQNLGHDTMYWYKQDSKKFLKIMFSYNNKELIINETVPNRFSPKSPDKAHLNLHINSLELGDSAVYFCASSQDARITGELLFGEGSRLTVL.

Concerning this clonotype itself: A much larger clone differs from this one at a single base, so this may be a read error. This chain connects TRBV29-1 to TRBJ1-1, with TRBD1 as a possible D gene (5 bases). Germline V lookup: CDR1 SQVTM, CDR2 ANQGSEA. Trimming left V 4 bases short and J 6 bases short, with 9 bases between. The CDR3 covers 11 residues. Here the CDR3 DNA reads TGCAGCGTTGGGGGGGACGCTGAAGCTTTCTTT. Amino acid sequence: CSVGGDAEAFF.

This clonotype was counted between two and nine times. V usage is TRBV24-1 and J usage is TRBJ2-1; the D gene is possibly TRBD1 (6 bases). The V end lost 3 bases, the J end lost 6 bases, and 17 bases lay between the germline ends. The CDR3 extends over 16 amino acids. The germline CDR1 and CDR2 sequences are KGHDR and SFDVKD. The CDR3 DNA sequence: TGTGCCACCAGTGATACGAGGGGGAAGGTAGTCAATGAGCAGTTCTTC. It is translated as CATSDTRGKVVNEQFF.

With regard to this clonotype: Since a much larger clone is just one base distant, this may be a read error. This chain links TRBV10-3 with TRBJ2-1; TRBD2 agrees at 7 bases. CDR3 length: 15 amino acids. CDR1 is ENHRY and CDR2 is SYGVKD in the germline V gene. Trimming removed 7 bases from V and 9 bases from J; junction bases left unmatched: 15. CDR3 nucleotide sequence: TGTGCCATCACCTCTGGCGGGAGCGCCAATGGTGAGCAGTTCTTC. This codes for CAITSGGSANGEQFF.

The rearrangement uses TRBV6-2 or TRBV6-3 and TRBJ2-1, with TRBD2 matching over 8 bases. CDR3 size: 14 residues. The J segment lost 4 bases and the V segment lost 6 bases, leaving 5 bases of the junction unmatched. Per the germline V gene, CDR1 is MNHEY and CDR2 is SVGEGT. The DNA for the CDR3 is TGTGCCAGCAGAGCGGTAGCGGGATACAATGAGCAGTTCTTC. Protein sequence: CASRAVAGYNEQFF.

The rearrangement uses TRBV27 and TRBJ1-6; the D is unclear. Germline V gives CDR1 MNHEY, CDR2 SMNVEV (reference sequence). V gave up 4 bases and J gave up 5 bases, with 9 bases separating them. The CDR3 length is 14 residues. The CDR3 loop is CASSSNRNNSPLHF. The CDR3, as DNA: TGTGCCAGCAGTTCTAACAGAAATAATTCACCCCTCCACTTT.